This T cell receptor beta chain was identified during a study of blood T cell repertoires in COVID-19. Background on the study: Samples representing acute and convalescent COVID-19 were sourced from the United States, Italy and Spain. T cells, B-cell-depleted T cells, or PBMCs provided the cDNA or gDNA that served as material.

In the original processing: Reference gene primer amplification yielded estimated nucleated cell counts. Clones were read by immunoSEQ multiplex PCR, and TCRdb kept only the in-frame ones, dropping some. The V and J calls and clone size were taken over from that table, and D and trimming were inferred from the DNA. Of about 160,000 clones listed, more than 80% are singletons. The CDR3 runs 15 residues. Trimming left V 7 bases short and J 2 bases short, with 14 bases between. CDR1 and CDR2 from the germline V gene are LNHDA and SQIVND (reference sequence). The chain employs TRBV19 and TRBJ1-4, with D perhaps matching TRBD1 (5 bases). The sequenced material came from peripheral blood. The clonotype was recovered from a man in his 70s with acute or convalescent COVID-19. The CDR3 DNA sequence: TGTGCCAGTATCAAGGGGCCATCCACTAATGAAAAACTGTTTTTT. It yields the protein CASIKGPSTNEKLFF.